These 17 T cell receptor beta chains were sequenced from one sample in a study of T cell changes during pregnancy in multiple sclerosis. Some clones are missing from TCRdb's copy, which holds only in-frame ones; the method was immunoSEQ multiplex PCR. The sample has 37,000 or so clones, around 89% seen once. Sequenced material: CD4+ T cells from peripheral blood mononuclear cells, taken in the first trimester of pregnancy. The receptor set was obtained from a female donor with multiple sclerosis, enrolled in a pregnancy study.

V gene TRBV27 combines with J gene TRBJ2-5; 7 nucleotides align to TRBD1. From germline, CDR1 is MNHEY and CDR2 SMNVEV (reference sequence). The V and J ends lost 6 bases and 5 bases, in that order; junction bases with no gene match: 6. This CDR3 spans 13 amino acids. The CDR3 loop reads CASRLTGAETQYF. CDR3 bases: TGTGCCAGCAGGCTCACAGGGGCGGAGACCCAGTACTTC.

This chain uses TRBV5-1 with TRBJ1-3; TRBD1 matches at 10 bases. Looked up from germline, CDR1 is SGHRS and CDR2 is YFSETQ. This CDR3 is 17 amino acids long. The V segment lost 1 base and the J segment 6 bases; nucleotides outside the gene matches: 10. The CDR3 nucleotides are TGCGCCAGCAGCTTGCTTCCGGGACAGGGGCAGGAAAACACCATATATTTT. It codes for CASSLLPGQGQENTIYF.

The J gene is TRBJ2-1, the V gene TRBV5-1; D might be TRBD1 (5 bases). The CDR3 is made up of 12 amino acids. Germline CDR1 reads SGHRS; CDR2 reads YFSETQ. Trimming removed 0 bases from V and 13 bases from J, with 11 bases in between. The CDR3 nucleotides read TGCGCCAGCAGCTTGGAGGGGCCTAATCAGTTCTTC. Its protein product is CASSLEGPNQFF.

J is TRBJ1-2 and V is TRBV6-6, with 8 positions matching TRBD1. Germline CDR1 is MNHNY and CDR2 is SVGAGI (reference sequence). This CDR3 region has 15 residues. With V trimmed by 2 bases and J by 7 bases, 9 bases remained unmatched. The CDR3 loop is CASSYVLTGEGGYTF. For the CDR3, the DNA is TGTGCCAGCAGTTACGTTTTGACAGGGGAGGGTGGCTACACCTTC.

The genes are TRBV30 and TRBJ2-1, with TRBD1 matching 8 bases. The CDR3 covers 13 residues. In germline, CDR1 is GTSNPN, CDR2 SVGIG (reference sequence). The CDR3, as DNA: TGTGCTGCTGCCGCAGGGGGCTGGAATGAGCAGTTCTTC. It yields the protein CAAAAGGWNEQFF.

The chain links TRBV30 to TRBJ1-4; D is undetermined. Germline V lookup: CDR1 GTSNPN, CDR2 SVGIG (reference sequence). This CDR3 has 16 residues. V was clipped by 1 base and J by 4 bases, with 16 bases between them. Here the CDR3 DNA reads TGTGCCTGGAGTGGGGGTCTGGGGAGGAATAATGAAAAACTGTTTTTT. Residues: CAWSGGLGRNNEKLFF.

CDR3 DNA: TGCGCCAGCAGCTTGCAAGAGAGGCTCACAGATACGCAGTATTTT. This sequence encodes CASSLQERLTDTQYF. The V gene is TRBV5-1, the J gene TRBJ2-3; D not certain. The CDR3 extends over 15 amino acids. V was clipped by 1 base and J by 2 bases, with 11 bases between them. Germline V lookup: CDR1 SGHRS, CDR2 YFSETQ.

The V and J genes are TRBV5-1 and TRBJ2-7; D unresolved. CDR3 size: 14 residues. V shed 0 bases and J shed 5 bases, with 12 bases lying between them. Germline lookup yields CDR1 SGHRS and CDR2 YFSETQ. In nucleotides, the CDR3 is TGCGCCAGCAGCTTGGATGTGCATCCGGACGAGCAGTACTTC. Translation: CASSLDVHPDEQYF.

The chain carries TRBV7-2 and TRBJ1-5, with 9 bases fitting TRBD1. CDR1 and CDR2 from the germline V gene are SGHTA and FQGNSA. Losses at the gene ends were 3 bases for V and 13 bases for J; bases not matched to a gene: 4. The CDR3 has 12 residues. This CDR3 reads CASSLGQGSQHF. In DNA, the CDR3 is TGTGCCAGCAGCTTGGGACAGGGTTCGCAGCATTTT.

V usage is TRBV18 and J usage is TRBJ1-4; possibly TRBD1 for D (6 bases). V lost 6 bases, J lost 5 bases, and 16 bases lay in between. Looked up from germline, CDR1 is KGHSH and CDR2 is LQKENI. The CDR3 is made up of 15 amino acids. CDR3: CASSLNTGLNEKLFF. The CDR3 DNA is TGTGCCAGCTCCCTCAATACAGGGTTAAATGAAAAACTGTTTTTT.

V usage is TRBV9 and J usage is TRBJ1-3; TRBD1 matches at 8 bases. The germline gives CDR1 SGDLS, CDR2 YYNGEE. The CDR3 loop spans 15 amino acids. J lost 3 bases, V lost 1 base, and 3 bases had no gene match. The CDR3 is CASSVQGAGGNTIYF. CDR3 bases: TGTGCCAGCAGCGTACAGGGGGCTGGTGGAAACACCATATATTTT.

The chain is built from TRBV30 and TRBJ1-2, with D tentatively TRBD1 (6 bases). The CDR3 is 14 residues long. With 1 base removed from V and 4 bases from J, the gap between germline ends came to 13 bases. Germline CDR1 GTSNPN, CDR2 SVGIG (reference sequence). The CDR3 loop reads CAWSGRGRSYGYTF. As DNA, the CDR3 is TGTGCCTGGAGTGGCAGGGGCAGGAGCTATGGCTACACCTTC. The full variable domain, rest sourced from reference TRBV30 and TRBJ1-2, is SQTIHQWPATLVQPVGSPLSLECTVEGTSNPNLYWYRQAAGRGLQLLFYSVGIGQISSEVPQNLSASRPQDRQFILSSKKLLLSDSGFYLCAWSGRGRSYGYTFGSGTRLTVV.

This chain uses TRBV2 with TRBJ1-1, with a possible D match to TRBD1 (5 bases). V lost 4 bases and J lost 1, with 7 bases in between. This CDR3 region has 13 residues. CDR1 and CDR2 from the germline V gene are SNHLY and FYNNEI. The CDR3 DNA reads as TGTGCCAGCAGTGGACAGTGGAACACTGAAGCTTTCTTT. It yields the protein CASSGQWNTEAFF.

The rearrangement joins TRBV2 to TRBJ1-5; the D gene is possibly TRBD1 (6 bases). CDR1 and CDR2 (germline): SNHLY, FYNNEI. V shed 5 bases and J shed 5 bases, with 7 bases lying between them. CDR3 length equals 12 residues. The CDR3: CASSPGDQPQHF. CDR3 DNA sequence: TGTGCCAGCAGTCCAGGGGATCAGCCCCAGCATTTT.

The sample holds a few counts of this clone. The chain couples TRBV7-8 to TRBJ1-6; 7 nucleotides agree with TRBD1. The trim removed 3 bases at V and 8 bases at J, leaving 4 bases unmatched. The CDR3 totals 14 residues. Germline V gene data show CDR1 as SGHVS and CDR2 as FQNEAQ. The CDR3 loop reads CASSFRGKDSPLHF. The CDR3 DNA reads as TGTGCCAGCAGCTTCAGGGGGAAGGATTCACCCCTCCACTTT.

CDR3: CAWSHLTGNTIYF. The CDR3 bases are TGTGCCTGGAGCCATCTTACAGGAAACACCATATATTTT. The chain is built from TRBV30 and TRBJ1-3; D gene uncertain. Trimming shortened V by 3 bases and J by 4 bases, and 10 bases separated the two germline ends. This CDR3 is 13 amino acids long. Germline assignment: CDR1 GTSNPN and CDR2 SVGIG (reference sequence).

This clone showed up just a few times. The J gene is TRBJ1-2, the V gene TRBV19, with D perhaps matching TRBD1 (5 bases). Between the trimmed V and J ends, which lost 4 bases and 8 bases, there was a span of 11 bases. CDR1 is LNHDA and CDR2 is SQIVND in the germline V gene (reference sequence). CDR3 size: 12 residues. Written as DNA, the CDR3 is TGTGCCAGTAGTACAGGGTTCGTAGGCTACACCTTC. Protein: CASSTGFVGYTF.